The 17 T cell receptor beta chains reported below all come from one sample, sequenced in a study of blood T cell repertoires in COVID-19 (dated by TCRdb to the early 2020s). The library was built by means of the immunoSEQ multiplex PCR assay. Entries here come from immuneACCESS through TCRdb and include only in-frame sequences with V and J called. Some clones fail to appear in such tables; in the studies checked, an unresolved V gene covers under half of the shortfall, and the cause of the remainder is unknown. For this sample there are about 81,000 clones; approximately 91% appear just once. The ten largest clones add up to roughly 12% of the sample. The specimen was peripheral blood. Receptor source: a man in his 70s with active or convalescent COVID-19.

The chain joins TRBV5-4 to TRBJ2-3, with 9 bases that match TRBD1. The J segment lost 3 bases and the V segment lost 4 bases, leaving 6 bases of the junction unmatched. Germline values: CDR1 SGHNT, CDR2 YYREEE (reference sequence). The CDR3 sequence is 15 residues long. This CDR3 is CASSPGQGKTDTQYF. The DNA of the CDR3 is TGTGCCAGCAGCCCGGGACAGGGTAAAACAGATACGCAGTATTTT.

This clone was recorded once. V gene TRBV28 combines with J gene TRBJ1-1; 8 nucleotides line up with TRBD1. Germline assignment: CDR1 MDHEN and CDR2 SYDVKM. After removal of 2 bases from V and 7 bases from J, the junction contained 6 bases not matched to a gene. This CDR3 has 14 residues. DNA of the CDR3: TGTGCCAGCAGTTTACCCGACAGGGGAGGTGAAGCTTTCTTT. This codes for CASSLPDRGGEAFF.

Of note for this clone: This specimen includes other DNA sequences encoding the same CDR3. The rearrangement uses TRBV5-1 and TRBJ1-1; perhaps TRBD1 as D (5 bases). CDR1 is SGHRS and CDR2 is YFSETQ in the germline V gene. The CDR3 has 13 residues. V was trimmed by 4 bases and J by 5 bases, leaving 12 bases between them. CDR3 DNA sequence: TGCGCCAGCAGCCCCGGACAAGGTACTGAAGCTTTCTTT. Its translation is CASSPGQGTEAFF.

This chain uses TRBV19 with TRBJ1-5; 7 bases align to TRBD1. Trimming removed 4 bases from V and 7 bases from J; junction bases left unmatched: 4. This CDR3 has 13 amino acids. Germline V gene data show CDR1 as LNHDA and CDR2 as SQIVND (reference sequence). The DNA of the CDR3 is TGTGCCAGTAGTAGACAGGGATGGCAGCCCCAGCATTTT. Protein: CASSRQGWQPQHF.

Concerning this clone itself: Other DNA sequences within the sample encode an identical CDR3. The chain uses TRBV20-1 and TRBJ1-3; D gene ambiguous. The CDR3 consists of 11 residues. V shed 3 bases and J shed 5 bases, with 5 bases lying between them. The germline gives CDR1 DFQATT, CDR2 SNEGSKA (reference sequence). CDR3 nucleotides: TGCAGTGCTAGTCTTAGAAACACCATATATTTT. It yields the protein CSASLRNTIYF.

The chain couples TRBV5-6 to TRBJ2-3, with 12 positions matching TRBD1. The trim removed 3 bases at V and 4 bases at J, leaving 3 bases unmatched. The CDR3 extends over 15 amino acids. Germline assignment: CDR1 SGHDT and CDR2 YYEEEE. The CDR3 loop is CASSSGQGAADTQYF. The CDR3 nucleotides are TGTGCCAGCAGCTCGGGACAGGGGGCTGCAGATACGCAGTATTTT.

The chain carries TRBV19 and TRBJ1-1; D is ambiguous. In germline, CDR1 is LNHDA, CDR2 SQIVND (reference sequence). V lost 7 bases and J 2 bases, leaving 11 bases between the germline ends. The CDR3 runs 13 residues. CDR3 residues: CASISRLNTEAFF. DNA of the CDR3: TGTGCCAGTATTTCGAGACTCAACACTGAAGCTTTCTTT.

The chain has TRBV5-6 and TRBJ1-2; D uncertain. Germline V CDR1 and CDR2: SGHDT, YYEEEE. The V and J ends lost 0 bases and 8 bases respectively, with 8 bases between them. The CDR3 consists of 12 residues. The CDR3 spells CASSLVPRGYTF. The CDR3 DNA follows: TGTGCCAGCAGCTTGGTCCCTAGGGGCTACACCTTC.

The J gene is TRBJ1-1, the V gene TRBV19; possible D gene TRBD1, 6 bases. The CDR3 covers 17 residues. The germline V and J ends were trimmed by 7 bases and 1 base, with 22 bases remaining between them. CDR1 and CDR2 (germline): LNHDA, SQIVND (reference sequence). Written as DNA, the CDR3 is TGTGCCAGTACCCCCTCAAAACTCGGACAGCCGAACACTGAAGCTTTCTTT. Protein: CASTPSKLGQPNTEAFF.

The J gene is TRBJ2-3, the V gene TRBV11-2, with 9 bases lining up with TRBD2. The CDR3 spans 16 residues. CDR1 is SGHAT and CDR2 is FQNNGV in the germline V gene. V was clipped by 2 bases and J by 2 bases; unmatched bases: 5. This CDR3 reads CASSLRQRGVTDTQYF. The CDR3 region has the DNA TGTGCCAGCAGCTTAAGACAGCGGGGGGTCACAGATACGCAGTATTTT.

This chain links TRBV12-3 or TRBV12-4 with TRBJ2-1, with 7 bases identical to TRBD2. Trimming at V came to 6 bases and at J to 7 bases, leaving 6 bases not matched to a gene. The CDR3 extends over 13 amino acids. The CDR3 coding sequence is TGTGCCAGCAGACTCGACGGGGGGAATGAGCAGTTCTTC. It translates to CASRLDGGNEQFF.

This clone has only a few counts. V gene TRBV4-3 combines with J gene TRBJ2-7; possibly TRBD2 for D (5 bases). This CDR3 spans 13 amino acids. Trimming removed 5 bases from V and 5 bases from J, with 13 bases in between. The V gene's germline CDR1 is LGHNA and CDR2 YSLEER. The CDR3 DNA sequence: TGCGCCAGCAGCATATCTAGGCGGGACGAGCAGTACTTC. It codes for CASSISRRDEQYF.

J is TRBJ1-5 and V is TRBV28; a possible D gene is TRBD1 (5 bases). Trimming pared 2 bases from V and 5 bases from J, leaving 16 bases between. The CDR3 runs 16 residues. Germline assignment: CDR1 MDHEN and CDR2 SYDVKM. CDR3 residues: CASSLEAGWADQPQHF. As DNA, the CDR3 is TGTGCCAGCAGTTTAGAGGCAGGGTGGGCCGATCAGCCCCAGCATTTT.

The rearrangement joins TRBV21-1 to TRBJ2-1; the table's D call of TRBD1 was not tested on the DNA. TRBV21-1 is recorded as a pseudogene. The CDR3 is 16 amino acids. The CDR3: CASRDKVGTGRNEQFF. The CDR3 coding sequence is TGTGCCAGCAGAGATAAGGTTGGGACAGGGAGGAATGAGCAGTTCTTC.

This chain joins TRBV9 and TRBJ2-3; D gene uncertain. Between the trimmed V and J ends, which lost 3 bases and 0 bases, there was a span of 5 bases. Germline CDR1 and CDR2: SGDLS and YYNGEE. This CDR3 region has 13 residues. DNA for the CDR3: TGTGCCAGCAGCGCCCCTAGCACAGATACGCAGTATTTT. It yields the protein CASSAPSTDTQYF.

The chain links TRBV28 to TRBJ1-1, with a possible D match to TRBD1 (6 bases). Trimming cost V 6 bases and J 0 bases, with 17 bases left between them. Germline CDR1 reads MDHEN; CDR2 reads SYDVKM. The CDR3 extends over 16 amino acids. The CDR3 DNA follows: TGTGCCAGCAGCCAGACAGGTTTGGCGATGAACACTGAAGCTTTCTTT. The encoded protein is CASSQTGLAMNTEAFF. Complete variable domain (other parts from reference TRBV28 and TRBJ1-1): DVKVTQSSRYLVKRTGEKVFLECVQDMDHENMFWYRQDPGLGLRLIYFSYDVKMKEKGDIPEGYSVSREKKERFSLILESASTNQTSMYLCASSQTGLAMNTEAFFGQGTRLTVV.

This chain joins TRBV6-5 and TRBJ1-2, with 9 bases identical to TRBD1. Germline values: CDR1 MNHEY, CDR2 SVGAGI. The CDR3 sequence is 13 residues long. Germline trimming cut 6 bases from V and 6 bases from J; bases unmatched to any gene: 5. The CDR3 bases are TGTGCCAGCAGGAGGACAGGGGAGGATGGCTACACCTTC. The encoded protein is CASRRTGEDGYTF.